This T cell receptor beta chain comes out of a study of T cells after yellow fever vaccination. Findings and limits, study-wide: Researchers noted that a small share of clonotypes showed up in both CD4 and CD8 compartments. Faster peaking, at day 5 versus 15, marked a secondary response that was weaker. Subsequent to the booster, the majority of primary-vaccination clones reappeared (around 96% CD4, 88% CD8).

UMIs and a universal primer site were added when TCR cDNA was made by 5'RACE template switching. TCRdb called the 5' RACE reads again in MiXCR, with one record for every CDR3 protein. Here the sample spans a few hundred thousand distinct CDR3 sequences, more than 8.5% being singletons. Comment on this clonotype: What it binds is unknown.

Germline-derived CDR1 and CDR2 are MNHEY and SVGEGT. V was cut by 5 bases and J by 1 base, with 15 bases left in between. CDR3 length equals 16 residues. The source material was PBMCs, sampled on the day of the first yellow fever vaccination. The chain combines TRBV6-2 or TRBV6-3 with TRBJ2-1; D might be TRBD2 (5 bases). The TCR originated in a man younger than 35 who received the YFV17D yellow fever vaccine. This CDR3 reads CASSLMRTGSYNEQFF. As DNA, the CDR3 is TGTGCCAGCAGTCTTATGCGGACGGGGTCCTACAATGAGCAGTTCTTC.